This T cell receptor (beta chain) was found in a study of T-cell memory formation after mild COVID-19. In germline, CDR1 is ENHRY, CDR2 SYGVKD. The CDR3 is made up of 16 amino acids. The V end was cut by 5 bases, the J end by 4 bases, with 20 bases between. TCRdb re-called the 5' RACE reads through MiXCR, storing one row per CDR3 protein. The table lists about 250,000 distinct CDR3 sequences, about a sixth of them singletons, with 20% to 25% in the top ten. The J gene is TRBJ1-1, the V gene TRBV10-3, with D perhaps matching TRBD1 (6 bases). This sequence was found in a man in his late teens or twenties who had mild COVID-19 (a few samples of this study predate the infection). Cell type and time point are not known. Material: PBMCs or a T cell subset sorted from them (not recorded which). CDR3 sequence (DNA): TGTGCCATCAGTTCTGCGGGGAGAGGGGGAGGCACTGAAGCTTTCTTT. Its protein is CAISSAGRGGGTEAFF.